The 16 T cell receptor beta chains below all came from one sample that was sequenced in a study of blood T cell repertoires in COVID-19 (dated by TCRdb to between 2020 and 2021). Receptors were amplified or captured by the immunoSEQ multiplex PCR assay. The immuneACCESS repertoire file appears here via TCRdb, limited to in-frame rearrangements. These files lack a portion of the clones; in checked studies, under half of the deficit traces to unresolved V genes, and the cause of the others is not known. This sample has roughly 390,000 clones in its table, and roughly 86% of those were observed once. The ten largest clones capture about 10% of the sample. Sequenced sample: peripheral blood. Receptors originate from a woman in her thirties with COVID-19, enrolled during active disease.

Only one count was recorded for this clone. This chain links TRBV6-2 or TRBV6-3 with TRBJ2-7; D is possibly TRBD2 (5 bases). CDR1 and CDR2 from the germline V gene are MNHEY and SVGEGT. The V end was cut by 4 bases, the J end by 7 bases, with 11 bases between. The CDR3 covers 12 residues. The CDR3 DNA reads as TGTGCCAGCAGTTGGTCCCCGGGGGAGCAGTACTTC. Protein sequence: CASSWSPGEQYF.

The chain recombines TRBV5-1 with TRBJ1-5, with 8 bases matching TRBD1. This CDR3 is built from 17 residues. The germline V gene has CDR1 SGHRS and CDR2 YFSETQ. The V and J ends lost 0 bases and 2 bases, in that order; junction bases with no gene match: 7. The CDR3 sequence is CASSLGTGGKGNQPQHF. The CDR3 coding sequence is TGCGCCAGCAGCTTGGGAACAGGGGGTAAGGGCAATCAGCCCCAGCATTTT.

The chain couples TRBV14 to TRBJ2-6; 9 nucleotides match TRBD1. The V gene end was trimmed by 0 bases and the J gene end by 4 bases; junction bases not matched to a gene: 10. Germline CDR1 SGHDN, CDR2 FVKESK. This CDR3 comprises 19 residues. In DNA form, the CDR3 reads TGTGCCAGCAGCCAAGAAAGGTTTTTACAGGGGGCCGGGGCCAACGTCCTGACTTTC. Its translation: CASSQERFLQGAGANVLTF.

This chain joins TRBV12-5 and TRBJ2-7; D gene uncertain. Trimming shortened V by 1 base and J by 5 bases, and 12 bases separated the two germline ends. Germline values: CDR1 LGHNT, CDR2 FRNRAP. The CDR3 runs to 14 residues. This CDR3 is CASGLDPPGDEQYF. The CDR3 nucleotides read TGTGCTAGTGGTTTGGACCCCCCCGGTGACGAGCAGTACTTC.

The chain joins TRBV7-2 to TRBJ2-7, with D perhaps matching TRBD2 (5 bases). V dropped 3 bases and J dropped 0 bases, with 12 bases sitting between them. The germline gives CDR1 SGHTA, CDR2 FQGNSA. CDR3 length: 15 amino acids. Written as DNA, the CDR3 is TGTGCCAGCAGCTTCAGGACTTCAAGCTCCTACGAGCAGTACTTC. Its protein product is CASSFRTSSSYEQYF.

The chain employs TRBV6-4 and TRBJ1-5; D unclear. This CDR3 is built from 13 residues. The V end was cut by 6 bases, the J end by 6 bases, with 12 bases between. Germline CDR1 reads MRHNA; CDR2 reads SNTAGT. CDR3 sequence reads: CASSEGAAQPQHF. CDR3 nucleotides: TGTGCCAGCAGCGAGGGAGCGGCTCAGCCCCAGCATTTT.

This chain connects TRBV5-1 to TRBJ2-1, with TRBD2 matching 14 bases. V trimming: 3 bases; J trimming: 8 bases; junction bases outside the gene matches: 4. This CDR3 contains 15 residues. Germline CDR1 and CDR2: SGHRS and YFSETQ. The CDR3 here is CASSSGTSGSHEQFF. The CDR3 DNA reads TGCGCCAGCAGCTCCGGGACTAGCGGGAGCCATGAGCAGTTCTTC.

The chain recombines TRBV28 with TRBJ2-7; TRBD1 matches at 8 bases. CDR3 size: 16 residues. Germline V gene lookup returns CDR1 MDHEN and CDR2 SYDVKM. Trimming at V came to 7 bases and at J to 0 bases, leaving 11 bases not matched to a gene. The chain's CDR3 is CASTDRPGQVSYEQYF. DNA for the CDR3: TGTGCCAGCACCGACCGCCCGGGACAGGTCTCCTACGAGCAGTACTTC.

The chain couples TRBV24-1 to TRBJ2-2; 12 bases align to TRBD2. The V segment lost 3 bases and the J segment 1 base; nucleotides outside the gene matches: 2. The CDR3 consists of 17 residues. Germline CDR1 is KGHDR and CDR2 is SFDVKD. This CDR3 reads CATSDLAGGMNTGELFF. Here the CDR3 DNA reads TGTGCCACCAGTGATCTAGCGGGAGGGATGAACACCGGGGAGCTGTTTTTT.

V is TRBV7-2 and J is TRBJ2-6; the D is unclear. There are 17 residues in the CDR3. Germline CDR1 is SGHTA and CDR2 is FQGNSA. Trimming pared 0 bases from V and 1 base from J, leaving 10 bases between. The CDR3 DNA reads TGTGCCAGCAGCTTAGCTTTAACTCGGTCTGGGGCCAACGTCCTGACTTTC. Amino acid sequence: CASSLALTRSGANVLTF.

This chain links TRBV25-1 with TRBJ2-3, with TRBD2 as a possible D gene (5 bases). The CDR3 is 15 residues long. Germline V gene lookup returns CDR1 MGHDK and CDR2 SYGVNS. The V end was cut by 2 bases, the J end by 4 bases, with 13 bases between. DNA of the CDR3: TGTGCCAGCAGTGAAGCGGGCCTAGTCCCAGATACGCAGTATTTT. This codes for CASSEAGLVPDTQYF.

This clone was found once. CDR3 DNA sequence: TGTGCCAGCAGCTTAGCACAGGTGAACACTGAAGCTTTCTTT. It encodes CASSLAQVNTEAFF. The chain uses TRBV13 and TRBJ1-1; tentative D call: TRBD1 (5 bases). Germline CDR1 reads PRHDT; CDR2 reads FYEKMQ (reference sequence). Trimming removed 1 base at V and 0 bases at J, with 6 bases between. This CDR3 has 14 amino acids.

This clone has only one observation. The chain joins TRBV7-2 to TRBJ2-7; possibly TRBD2 for D (6 bases). The germline V and J ends were trimmed by 1 base and 4 bases, with 8 bases remaining between them. The length of the CDR3 is 13 residues. Germline V gene sequence: CDR1 SGHTA, CDR2 FQGNSA. The CDR3 loop is CASSLVAEYEQYF. In DNA, the CDR3 is TGTGCCAGCAGCTTAGTAGCGGAATACGAGCAGTACTTC.

The chain recombines TRBV7-9 with TRBJ2-2; 7 bases line up with TRBD2. The CDR3 has 15 residues. The germline V gene encodes CDR1 SEHNR and CDR2 FQNEAQ (reference sequence). Trimming took 1 base from V and 5 from J; bases not matched to a gene: 4. DNA for the CDR3: TGTGCCAGCAGCTTAGTTCTGGGAGGGACCGGGGAGCTGTTTTTT. As protein: CASSLVLGGTGELFF.

CDR3 amino acids: CASSYSTATGELFF. CDR3 sequence (DNA): TGTGCCAGCAGTTACTCAACAGCCACCGGGGAGCTGTTTTTT. The rearrangement joins TRBV6-5 to TRBJ2-2; D call uncertain. The germline gives CDR1 MNHEY, CDR2 SVGAGI. V was shortened by 0 bases and J by 4 bases, with 6 bases between the two germline ends. The length of the CDR3 is 14 residues.

V is TRBV7-2 and J is TRBJ2-7, with 7 bases aligning to TRBD1. Germline V gene data show CDR1 as SGHTA and CDR2 as FQGNSA. The ends lost 5 bases at V and 2 bases at J; junction bases unmatched: 9. There are 15 residues in the CDR3. The CDR3 DNA is TGTGCCAGCAGCCCAATCGGGACAGTAGCCTACGAGCAGTACTTC. It encodes CASSPIGTVAYEQYF. Complete variable domain (other parts from reference TRBV7-2 and TRBJ2-7): GAGVSQSPSNKVTEKGKDVELRCDPISGHTALYWYRQSLGQGLEFLIYFQGNSAPDKSGLPSDRFSAERTGGSVSTLTIQRTQQEDSAVYLCASSPIGTVAYEQYFGPGTRLTVT.